A selection of T cell receptor beta chains follows, all from one sample in a study of beta chain features in type 1 diabetes. Sequencing was performed with immunoSEQ multiplex PCR; in TCRdb, only in-frame clones are kept and a portion is missing. Of about 160,000 clones in the sample, approximately 9% were seen once. The sequencing input was central memory CD4+ T cells from blood. These receptors all come from a woman under 30 with type 1 diabetes. CDR3s include the opening cysteine and the closing phenylalanine or tryptophan. The D gene is left open where the match is weak. Expanded clones get a size class; other rows say once, few or many, or leave the size out.

abundance	v_gene	d_gene	j_gene	CDR3aa	CDR3nt
.	TRBV4-2	TRBD1	TRBJ1-3	CASSRDSSGNTIYF	TGTGCCAGCAGCAGGGACAGCTCTGGAAACACCATATATTTT
.	TRBV7-2	.	TRBJ2-7	CASSPRQGGIYEQYF	TGTGCCAGCAGCCCCAGACAGGGAGGCATCTACGAGCAGTACTTC
few	TRBV11-2	.	TRBJ1-1	CASRGQNTEAFF	TGTGCCAGCAGGGGGCAGAACACTGAAGCTTTCTTT
few	TRBV5-1	TRBD1	TRBJ2-7	CASSRQGEGEQYF	TGCGCCAGCAGCCGACAGGGGGAAGGAGAGCAGTACTTC
.	TRBV6-4	.	TRBJ1-5	CASSAEVNQPQHF	TGTGCCAGCAGTGCAGAGGTCAATCAGCCCCAGCATTTT
few	TRBV6-6	.	TRBJ2-1	CAISDPGNEQFF	TGTGCCATCAGTGACCCCGGGAATGAGCAGTTCTTC
.	TRBV7-8	.	TRBJ2-3	CASSTASSGTGSQYF	TGTGCCAGCAGCACAGCTTCGTCTGGAACAGGATCGCAGTATTTT
few	TRBV11-1	TRBD2	TRBJ2-1	CASSHGLAGYNEQFF	TGTGCCAGCAGCCATGGACTAGCGGGCTACAATGAGCAGTTCTTC
.	TRBV18	TRBD1	TRBJ1-6	CASSPGTGDNSPLHF	TGTGCCAGCTCACCTGGGACAGGGGATAATTCACCCCTCCACTTT
.	TRBV6-1	TRBD1	TRBJ2-1	CASRHGWDSEQFF	TGTGCCAGCAGGCACGGGTGGGACAGCGAGCAGTTCTTC
.	TRBV5-4	TRBD2	TRBJ2-3	CASSLSGLAGGGDTQYF	TGTGCCAGCAGCTTGTCTGGACTAGCGGGAGGAGGCGATACGCAGTATTTT
.	TRBV6-6	TRBD1	TRBJ1-2	CASSNLGQFGYTF	TGTGCCAGCAGCAACCTGGGACAGTTCGGCTACACCTTC
few	TRBV5-1	TRBD2	TRBJ2-1	CASSPGLAVISYNEQFF	TGCGCCAGCAGCCCCGGACTAGCGGTAATCTCCTACAATGAGCAGTTCTTC
many	TRBV7-8	.	TRBJ1-1	CASSPQGLMNTEAFF	TGTGCCAGCAGCCCGCAGGGGCTTATGAACACTGAAGCTTTCTTT
.	TRBV28	TRBD2	TRBJ2-3	CASTKTGGTQYF	TGTGCCAGCACCAAAACGGGAGGTACGCAGTATTTT
few	TRBV4-3	.	TRBJ1-6	CASSQERGGNSPLHF	TGCGCCAGCAGCCAAGAGCGGGGGGGGAATTCACCCCTCCACTTT
.	TRBV10-3	.	TRBJ2-7	CAISPGGHEQYF	TGTGCCATCTCCCCAGGAGGCCACGAGCAGTACTTC
.	TRBV7-8	.	TRBJ2-4	CASSLDPGGNIQYF	TGTGCCAGCAGCTTAGACCCGGGTGGAAACATTCAGTACTTC
.	TRBV19	.	TRBJ2-7	CASSMNYNYEQYF	TGTGCCAGTAGTATGAACTACAACTACGAGCAGTACTTC
.	TRBV5-1	.	TRBJ2-1	CASTPGHASYNEQFF	TGCGCCAGCACCCCGGGACACGCTTCCTACAATGAGCAGTTCTTC
.	TRBV18	TRBD1	TRBJ1-2	CASSPGARTGYGYTF	TGTGCCAGCTCACCGGGGGCAAGGACAGGCTATGGCTACACCTTC
few	TRBV15	TRBD1	TRBJ2-4	CATSREGQVQYF	TGTGCCACCAGCCGTGAAGGACAGGTTCAGTACTTC
many	TRBV18	.	TRBJ1-1	CASSPWTAMNTEAFF	TGTGCCAGCTCACCTTGGACAGCGATGAACACTGAAGCTTTCTTT
few	TRBV5-1	TRBD1	TRBJ2-7	CASARTGAYEQYF	TGCGCCAGCGCCCGGACAGGCGCCTACGAGCAGTACTTC
many	TRBV2	.	TRBJ2-5	CASSLEETQYF	TGTGCCAGCAGCTTAGAAGAGACCCAGTACTTC
few	TRBV20-1	.	TRBJ1-2	CSADTHGGYTF	TGCAGTGCTGACACACACGGAGGCTACACCTTC
.	TRBV5-4	.	TRBJ2-5	CASSIDTQETQYF	TGTGCCAGCAGTATAGACACCCAAGAGACCCAGTACTTC
.	TRBV28	TRBD2	TRBJ2-1	CASSLALLAGSNEQFF	TGTGCCAGCAGTTTGGCCCTACTAGCGGGGTCCAATGAGCAGTTCTTC
.	TRBV29-1	TRBD1	TRBJ1-1	CSVGGQMNTEAFF	TGCAGCGTCGGGGGACAGATGAACACTGAAGCTTTCTTT
few	TRBV28	TRBD1	TRBJ2-5	CASSLWGTGFGEEETQYF	TGTGCCAGCAGTTTATGGGGGACAGGGTTCGGGGAAGAAGAGACCCAGTACTTC
.	TRBV18	.	TRBJ2-7	CASSPSYGSYEQYF	TGTGCCAGCTCACCATCATACGGTTCCTACGAGCAGTACTTC